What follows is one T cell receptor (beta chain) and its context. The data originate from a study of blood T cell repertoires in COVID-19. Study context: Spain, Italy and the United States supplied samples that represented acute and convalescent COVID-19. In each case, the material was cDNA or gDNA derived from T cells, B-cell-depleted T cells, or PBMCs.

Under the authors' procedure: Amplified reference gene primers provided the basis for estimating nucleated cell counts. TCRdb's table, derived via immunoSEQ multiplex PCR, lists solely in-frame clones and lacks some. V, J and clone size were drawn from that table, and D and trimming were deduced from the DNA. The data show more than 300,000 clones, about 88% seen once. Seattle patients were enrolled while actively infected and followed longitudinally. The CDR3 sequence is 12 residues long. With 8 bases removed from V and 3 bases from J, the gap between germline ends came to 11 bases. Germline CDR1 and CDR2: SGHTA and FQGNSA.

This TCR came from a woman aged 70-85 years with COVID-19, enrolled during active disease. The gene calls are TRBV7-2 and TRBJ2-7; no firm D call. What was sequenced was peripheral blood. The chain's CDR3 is CASGEESYEQYF. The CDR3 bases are TGTGCCAGCGGAGAAGAGAGCTACGAGCAGTACTTC.